The subject of this entry is one TCR beta chain. In the original processing: Scientists estimated how many nucleated cells there were by amplifying reference gene primers. Profiled with immunoSEQ multiplex PCR; TCRdb holds only in-frame clones, not every one. The V and J calls and clone size were taken over from that table, and D and trimming were inferred from the DNA. The data hold more than 95,000 clones, with approximately 88% observed a single time. The data are from a study of blood T cell repertoires in COVID-19. On the study more broadly: Spain, Italy and the United States supplied samples that represented acute and convalescent COVID-19.

The TCR comes from a human donor in a cohort sampled during active COVID-19. Sequencing used peripheral blood.

This CDR3 is CASSLTRGVTYEQYF. The CDR3 DNA reads TGTGCCAGCAGCTTAACGCGGGGGGTGACCTACGAGCAGTACTTC. The rearrangement joins TRBV5-6 to TRBJ2-7; 8 nucleotides match TRBD2. Germline V gene lookup returns CDR1 SGHDT and CDR2 YYEEEE. This CDR3 contains 15 residues. V was pared by 2 bases and J by 2 bases, with 6 bases of the junction left unmatched.